Listed below are T cell receptor beta chains from one sample, sequenced in a study of T cell repertoires in cytomegalovirus infection. Their cognate antigens are unknown. TCRdb re-called the reads through MiXCR, storing one row per CDR3 protein. The sample yields around 360,000 distinct CDR3 sequences, about 35% seen once. Sequenced material: cultured PBMCs, taken from culture after CMV antigen stimulation. These receptors all stem from a human donor in good health (CMV status not recorded). Some clones in this sample may be carry-over from other donors' samples. CDR3s include the opening cysteine and the closing phenylalanine or tryptophan. D genes are given only for firm matches. Only some rows state a clone size, as once, few, many or a class for expanded clones.

CDR3 protein	CDR3 DNA	D gene	V gene	J gene	clone size
CASTRGGRRDRNTEAFF	TGTGCCAGCACTCGCGGGGGGAGGAGGGATCGGAACACTGAAGCTTTCTTT	.	TRBV6-2/TRBV6-3	TRBJ1-1	.
CASSLRTFKNIQYF	TGTGCCAGCAGTTTACGGACTTTCAAAAACATTCAGTACTTC	.	TRBV28	TRBJ2-4	few
CASSLASGVPGELFF	TGTGCCAGCAGCTTAGCCTCGGGAGTCCCCGGGGAGCTGTTTTTT	.	TRBV7-2	TRBJ2-2	few
CASSLRALSGNTIYF	TGTGCCAGCAGCCTCAGGGCCCTCTCTGGAAACACCATATATTTT	.	TRBV5-8	TRBJ1-3	once
CAISESSDGAKNIQYF	TGTGCCATCAGTGAGTCCTCCGACGGAGCCAAAAACATTCAGTACTTC	.	TRBV10-3	TRBJ2-4	.
CAWSILAGGSDTQYF	TGTGCCTGGAGTATCTTAGCGGGAGGATCAGATACGCAGTATTTT	TRBD2	TRBV30	TRBJ2-3	.
CASSRAGESQPQHF	TGTGCCAGCAGCCGAGCAGGGGAAAGCCAGCCCCAGCATTTT	.	TRBV12-3/TRBV12-4	TRBJ1-5	few
CASSLAVGLLVGKNIQYF	TGTGCCAGCAGCTTAGCGGTTGGACTTTTAGTCGGCAAAAACATTCAGTACTTC	.	TRBV7-2	TRBJ2-4	many
CASSLYENQPQHF	TGTGCCAGCAGCTTATACGAGAATCAGCCCCAGCATTTT	.	TRBV7-2	TRBJ1-5	.
CASSPSGGGEQYF	TGTGCCAGCTCACCATCCGGGGGAGGCGAGCAGTACTTC	.	TRBV18	TRBJ2-7	.
CASSSSAETQYF	TGTGCCAGCAGCTCGTCAGCGGAGACCCAGTACTTC	.	TRBV7-2	TRBJ2-5	few
CASTLGLLSSYNEQFF	TGTGCCAGCACCCTAGGACTTCTCAGCTCCTACAATGAGCAGTTCTTC	.	TRBV12-3/TRBV12-4	TRBJ2-1	few
CASALSGELFF	TGTGCCAGCGCTCTGTCCGGGGAGCTGTTTTTT	.	TRBV6-2/TRBV6-3	TRBJ2-2	.
CASSAQTGIQETQYF	TGTGCCAGCAGTGCCCAAACAGGGATCCAAGAGACCCAGTACTTC	.	TRBV6-1	TRBJ2-5	once
CASNLISGIDTQYF	TGTGCCAGCAACCTTATCTCGGGGATAGATACGCAGTATTTT	.	TRBV28	TRBJ2-3	.
CASSLGAGAWEQFF	TGTGCCAGCAGCTTAGGGGCGGGAGCATGGGAGCAGTTCTTC	TRBD2	TRBV7-8	TRBJ2-1	few
CASSLLPGANVLTF	TGTGCCAGCAGTCTCCTCCCCGGGGCCAACGTCCTGACTTTC	.	TRBV6-1	TRBJ2-6	few
CASSPGQGQTQYF	TGTGCCAGCAGCCCAGGACAGGGACAGACCCAGTACTTC	TRBD1	TRBV7-6	TRBJ2-5	few
CASSSTSTFMETQYF	TGTGCCAGCAGTTCCACTAGTACTTTTATGGAGACCCAGTACTTC	.	TRBV27	TRBJ2-5	.
CASSILGPGNMNTEAFF	TGTGCCAGTAGTATACTGGGACCGGGAAACATGAACACTGAAGCTTTCTTT	.	TRBV19	TRBJ1-1	many
CASSDWQREQYF	TGCGCCAGCAGTGACTGGCAGAGGGAGCAGTACTTC	.	TRBV10-2	TRBJ2-7	.
CASSLIPGGGKAFF	TGCGCCAGCAGCTTGATTCCCGGGGGGGGGAAAGCTTTCTTT	.	TRBV5-1	TRBJ1-1	.
CASSPPEGEKLFF	TGTGCCAGCAGTCCTCCTGAGGGGGAAAAACTGTTTTTT	.	TRBV6-1	TRBJ1-4	few
CASGSMPGQGNGYTF	TGTGCTAGTGGTTCGATGCCGGGACAGGGAAATGGCTACACCTTC	TRBD1	TRBV12-5	TRBJ1-2	few
CASSPGTGENREKLFF	TGTGCCAGCAGCCCCGGGACAGGGGAGAATCGTGAAAAACTGTTTTTT	TRBD1	TRBV7-9	TRBJ1-4	.
CASSLWDVYEQYF	TGTGCCAGCAGCTTGTGGGACGTCTACGAGCAGTACTTC	.	TRBV7-2	TRBJ2-7	.
CSAKGGTEAFF	TGCAGTGCCAAGGGAGGGACTGAAGCTTTCTTT	.	TRBV20-1	TRBJ1-1	.
CASSQEGGNTIYF	TGCGCCAGCAGCCAAGAAGGGGGAAACACCATATATTTT	.	TRBV4-1	TRBJ1-3	few
CASSLQGTAWTSGGYNEQFF	TGTGCCAGCAGTCTACAAGGGACAGCGTGGACTAGCGGGGGCTACAATGAGCAGTTCTTC	TRBD2	TRBV7-2	TRBJ2-1	few
CASSVSGASTDTQYF	TGTGCCAGCAGCGTTAGCGGTGCTAGCACAGATACGCAGTATTTT	.	TRBV7-2	TRBJ2-3	few
CSARLQGSNTEAFF	TGCAGTGCTAGATTACAGGGGTCAAACACTGAAGCTTTCTTT	TRBD1	TRBV20-1	TRBJ1-1	.
CASRQPPGELFF	TGTGCCAGCAGGCAGCCCCCCGGGGAGCTGTTTTTT	.	TRBV6-2/TRBV6-3	TRBJ2-2	few
CASSVIGTDEAFF	TGTGCCAGCAGTGTGATCGGGACAGATGAAGCTTTCTTT	TRBD1	TRBV27	TRBJ1-1	.
CASGLGGGPRFF	TGTGCTAGTGGTTTGGGAGGGGGGCCCCGCTTCTTT	.	TRBV12-5	TRBJ1-1	.
CASKVGASYNEQFF	TGTGCCAGCAAAGTGGGAGCGTCCTACAATGAGCAGTTCTTC	.	TRBV6-1	TRBJ2-1	.
CASSYSRGGGSTDTQYF	TGTGCCAGCAGTTACTCGAGAGGGGGCGGGAGCACAGATACGCAGTATTTT	TRBD1	TRBV6-2/TRBV6-3	TRBJ2-3	.
CSARDEGKSYNEQFF	TGCAGTGCTAGAGATGAGGGGAAATCCTACAATGAGCAGTTCTTC	.	TRBV20-1	TRBJ2-1	many
CASSLFSGTTYNEQFF	TGTGCCAGCAGCTTATTCAGCGGGACCACCTACAATGAGCAGTTCTTC	TRBD2	TRBV7-2	TRBJ2-1	few
CASSEGLAGELFF	TGTGCCAGCAGCGAGGGACTAGCCGGGGAGCTGTTTTTT	TRBD2	TRBV7-2	TRBJ2-2	.
CASSARAGPNYGYTF	TGCGCCAGCAGCGCCCGCGCCGGACCGAACTATGGCTACACCTTC	.	TRBV5-1	TRBJ1-2	.
CASSLVGGVSSYNEQFF	TGTGCCAGCAGCTTAGTAGGCGGGGTAAGCTCCTACAATGAGCAGTTCTTC	.	TRBV7-2	TRBJ2-1	few
CASSLDRGGRPYNEQFF	TGTGCCAGCAGCTTAGATCGGGGAGGGAGACCCTACAATGAGCAGTTCTTC	TRBD2	TRBV11-2	TRBJ2-1	.
CASSPLGAGGAYEAFF	TGTGCCAGCTCACCACTTGGTGCAGGGGGAGCGTATGAAGCTTTCTTT	TRBD1	TRBV18	TRBJ1-1	.
CASSQEPGTGYNEQFF	TGCGCCAGCAGCCAAGAGCCTGGGACAGGCTACAATGAGCAGTTCTTC	TRBD1	TRBV4-3	TRBJ2-1	few
CASSQDGTGGGADTQYF	TGCGCCAGCAGCCAAGACGGGACAGGGGGCGGAGCAGATACGCAGTATTTT	TRBD1	TRBV4-1	TRBJ2-3	.
CAISVPEKALGANVLTF	TGTGCCATCAGTGTCCCCGAGAAGGCGTTAGGGGCCAACGTCCTGACTTTC	.	TRBV10-3	TRBJ2-6	few
CASSLFSGKQETQYF	TGTGCCAGCAGCCTCTTTAGCGGGAAACAAGAGACCCAGTACTTC	TRBD2	TRBV7-2	TRBJ2-5	many
CASAGGTSRETQYF	TGTGCCAGCGCGGGGGGGACTAGCAGAGAGACCCAGTACTTC	TRBD2	TRBV2	TRBJ2-5	few
CASSVQETAIYF	TGTGCCAGCAGCGTACAGGAAACTGCCATATATTTT	.	TRBV9	TRBJ1-3	once
CAIFGTHYNEQFF	TGTGCTATCTTCGGGACCCACTACAATGAGCAGTTCTTC	.	TRBV28	TRBJ2-1	few